This T cell receptor beta chain was recovered during a study of cytomegalovirus exposure and HLA in healthy donors. The study ran its PCR with 60 Vbeta and 13 Jbeta primers. As originally analysed: There were about 86 million unique TCR beta chains by a later count, and approximately 11 million of them were shared. Repertoires were generated with immunoSEQ multiplex PCR, while TCRdb's copy carries only in-frame clones and drops some. V and J calls and clone size are given by that table; D and trimming were obtained from the DNA. The sample carries about 61,000 clones, about 89% recorded once. Concerning this clone itself: Its antigen is as yet unknown.

V was clipped by 2 bases and J by 0 bases; unmatched bases: 5. This CDR3 has 15 amino acids. Germline V lookup: CDR1 SGDLS, CDR2 YYNGEE. General study findings and limits: Sequencing likely generated an artifact that appeared as a cluster of highly shared sequence variants. Across donors, most TCRs were seen rarely, yet some public ones were widespread.

The sample comprised PBMCs. The chain has TRBV9 and TRBJ2-7, with 7 bases that match TRBD1. The sequence was obtained from a man aged 25 to 45 in good health and CMV-seropositive. The CDR3 loop reads CASSVETGSSYEQYF. In DNA, the CDR3 is TGTGCCAGCAGCGTGGAGACAGGGAGCTCCTACGAGCAGTACTTC.